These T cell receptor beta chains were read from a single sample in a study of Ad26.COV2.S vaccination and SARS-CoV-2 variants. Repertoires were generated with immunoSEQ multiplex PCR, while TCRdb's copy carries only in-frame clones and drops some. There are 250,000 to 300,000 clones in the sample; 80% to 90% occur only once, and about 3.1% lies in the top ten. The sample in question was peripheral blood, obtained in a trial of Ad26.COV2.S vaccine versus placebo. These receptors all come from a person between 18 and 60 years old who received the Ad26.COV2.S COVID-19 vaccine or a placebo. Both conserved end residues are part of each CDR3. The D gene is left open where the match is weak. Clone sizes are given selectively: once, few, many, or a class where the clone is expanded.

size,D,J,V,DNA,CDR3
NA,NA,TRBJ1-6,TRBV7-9,TGTGCCAGCAGCTCCCCAGGGGCTACACCCCTCCACTTT,CASSSPGATPLHF
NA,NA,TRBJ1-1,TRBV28,TGTGCCAGCAGTTTAGCGGGGGGCAGGAACACTGAAGCTTTCTTT,CASSLAGGRNTEAFF
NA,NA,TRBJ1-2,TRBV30,TGTGCCTGGAGTCTTGGGGGGGGCTACACCTTC,CAWSLGGGYTF
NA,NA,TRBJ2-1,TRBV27,TGTGCCAGCAGTCAAGGGGGCTCCTACAATGAGCAGTTCTTC,CASSQGGSYNEQFF
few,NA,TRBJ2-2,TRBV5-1,TGCGCCAGCAGCATGCAGAACACCGGGGAGCTGTTTTTT,CASSMQNTGELFF
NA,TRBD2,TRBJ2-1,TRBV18,TGTGCCAGCTCAGCCGTACGGGGGGGGATGGTCGATGAGCAGTTCTTC,CASSAVRGGMVDEQFF
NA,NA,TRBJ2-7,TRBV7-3,TGTGCCAGCAGCTTAAGGTCAGGGGCTGGTGAGCAGTACTTC,CASSLRSGAGEQYF
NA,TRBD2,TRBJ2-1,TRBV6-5,TGTGCCACCACCAGCGGGGGCCCCTACAATGAGCAGTTCTTC,CATTSGGPYNEQFF
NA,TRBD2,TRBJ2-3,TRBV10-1,TGCGCCAGCAGTGTCGGACTAGCGGGAGGCGGAGATACGCAGTATTTT,CASSVGLAGGGDTQYF
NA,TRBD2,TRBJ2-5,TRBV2,TGTGCCAGTAATCTAGCGGGAGCCACGCAAGAGACCCAGTACTTC,CASNLAGATQETQYF
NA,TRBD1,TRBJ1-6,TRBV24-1,TGTGCCACCAGTCTTAGGGACAGGTTAAATTCACCCCTCCACTTT,CATSLRDRLNSPLHF
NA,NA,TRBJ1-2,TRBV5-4,TGTGCCAGCAGCTTCGGACCGCCCCAAACCTTC,CASSFGPPQTF
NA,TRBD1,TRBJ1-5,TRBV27,TGTGCCAGCAGCCGACAGGGTAGCAATCAGCCCCAGCATTTT,CASSRQGSNQPQHF
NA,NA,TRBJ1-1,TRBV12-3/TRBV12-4,TGTGCCAGCAGTTTTAACAGGGTCACTGAAGCTTTCTTT,CASSFNRVTEAFF
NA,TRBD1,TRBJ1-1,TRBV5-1,TGCGCCAGCAGCACCCGGGACAGGGGGAAGGGAGAGAGGGCTTTCTTT,CASSTRDRGKGERAFF
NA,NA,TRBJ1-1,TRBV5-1,TGCGCCAGCAGGGCCGGGGCGCAGTTCGGCACTGAAGCTTTCTTT,CASRAGAQFGTEAFF
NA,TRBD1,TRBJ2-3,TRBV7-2,TGTGCCAGCAGCCCTAGACAGGGGGGGATCACAGATACGCAGTATTTT,CASSPRQGGITDTQYF
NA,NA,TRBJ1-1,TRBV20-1,TGCAGTGCTAGTCCGGTCATGAACACTGAAGCTTTCTTT,CSASPVMNTEAFF
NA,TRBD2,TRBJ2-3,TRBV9,TGTGCCAGCAGCGTAGTTAGCGGGGGGGCACGGGATACGCAGTATTTT,CASSVVSGGARDTQYF
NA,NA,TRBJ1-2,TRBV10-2,TGCGCCACCTTTGACGCGAGTGGCTACACCTTC,CATFDASGYTF
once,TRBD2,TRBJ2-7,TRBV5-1,TGCGCCAGCAGCCCACTAGCGGGCAACGCCTACGAGCAGTACTTC,CASSPLAGNAYEQYF
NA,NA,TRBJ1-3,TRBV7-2,TGTGCCAGCAGCTTATTGAGGATGGCTGGAAACACCATATATTTT,CASSLLRMAGNTIYF
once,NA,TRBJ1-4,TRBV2,TGTGCCAGCACTCTCGATCTAGGGGATGAAAAACTGTTTTTT,CASTLDLGDEKLFF
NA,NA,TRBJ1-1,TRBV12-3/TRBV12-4,TGTGCCAGCAGTGCACACAGCACTGAAGCTTTCTTT,CASSAHSTEAFF
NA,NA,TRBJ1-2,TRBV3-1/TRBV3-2,TGTGCCAGCAGCCAAGAGGCGGGGTGGGTTGGCTACACCTTC,CASSQEAGWVGYTF
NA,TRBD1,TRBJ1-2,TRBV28,TGTGCCAGCAGTTTCGACAGGGTTATGACCCTTAGGAGCTACACCTTC,CASSFDRVMTLRSYTF
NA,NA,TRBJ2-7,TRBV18,TGTGCCAGCTCACCATACGCGACTGACTACGAGCAGTACTTC,CASSPYATDYEQYF
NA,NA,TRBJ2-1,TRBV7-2,TGTGCCAGCAGCTTAGGCAGGGCCTCCTACAATGAGCAGTTCTTC,CASSLGRASYNEQFF
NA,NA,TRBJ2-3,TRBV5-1,TGCGCCAGCAGCTTGGTCAGGGGCTCTTTGGATACGCAGTATTTT,CASSLVRGSLDTQYF
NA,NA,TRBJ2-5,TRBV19,TGTGCCAGTAGTGGATTAGCGGCCCCTGGGGAGACCCAGTACTTC,CASSGLAAPGETQYF
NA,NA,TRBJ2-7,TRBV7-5,TGTGCCAGAAGCCTATACCTGGGGGAGCAGTACTTC,CARSLYLGEQYF
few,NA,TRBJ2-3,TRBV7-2,TGTGCCAGCAGCTTAGGTAGTATAGGCACAGATACGCAGTATTTT,CASSLGSIGTDTQYF
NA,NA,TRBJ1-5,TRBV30,TGTGCCTGTGGGGGAATCGATAGCAATCAGCCCCAGCATTTT,CACGGIDSNQPQHF
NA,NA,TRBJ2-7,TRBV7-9,TGTGCCAGCAGCCATCCGACCTTGGAAGTCTCCTACGAGCAGTACTTC,CASSHPTLEVSYEQYF
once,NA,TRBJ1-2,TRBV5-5,TGTGCCAGCAGCTTGGAGGGGAACTATGGCTACACCTTC,CASSLEGNYGYTF
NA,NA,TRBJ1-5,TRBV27,TGTGCCAGAAGTTACAGCGGGGTGGATAATGACAATCAGCCCCAGCATTTT,CARSYSGVDNDNQPQHF
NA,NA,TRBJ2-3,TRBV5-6,TGTGCCAGCAGCTTGGCCGCGGATACGCAGTATTTT,CASSLAADTQYF
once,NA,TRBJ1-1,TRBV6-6,TGTGCCAGCAGTTATAACAGGGACACTGAAGCTTTCTTT,CASSYNRDTEAFF
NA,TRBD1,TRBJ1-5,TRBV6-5,TGTGCCAGCAGCCTAACAGGGGGTAATCAGCCCCAGCATTTT,CASSLTGGNQPQHF
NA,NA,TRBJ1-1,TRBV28,TGTGCCAGCCTGACGGTCGGAAGAGCTTTCTTT,CASLTVGRAFF
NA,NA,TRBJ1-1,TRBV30,TGTGCCTGGAGCTATTTAAGGGCCAACACTGAAGCTTTCTTT,CAWSYLRANTEAFF
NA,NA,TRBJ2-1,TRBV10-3,TGTGCCATCAGAAACGGAAATCAAGGTGGTGAGCAGTTCTTC,CAIRNGNQGGEQFF
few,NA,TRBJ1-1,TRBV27,TGTGCCAGCAGTATTCAGGTGAACACTGAAGCTTTCTTT,CASSIQVNTEAFF
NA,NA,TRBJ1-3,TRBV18,TGTGCCAGCTCACCTGCCCGACTCGAAGGTGGAAACACCATATATTTT,CASSPARLEGGNTIYF
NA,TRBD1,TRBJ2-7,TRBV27,TGTGCCAGCAGAAGATCCGGGACAGGGACTTACGAGCAGTACTTC,CASRRSGTGTYEQYF
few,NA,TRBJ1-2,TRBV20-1,TGCAGTGCTGGGGACGTTCGTGGCTACACCTTC,CSAGDVRGYTF
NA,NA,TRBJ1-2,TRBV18,TGTGCCAGCTCAGACGGAAACTATGGCTACACCTTC,CASSDGNYGYTF
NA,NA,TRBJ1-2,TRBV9,TGTGCCAGCAGCGGAAATGGCTATGGCTACACCTTC,CASSGNGYGYTF
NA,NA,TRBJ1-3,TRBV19,TGTGCCAGTAGTATCGGCCTGACGGGAAACACCATATATTTT,CASSIGLTGNTIYF
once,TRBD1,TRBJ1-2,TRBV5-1,TGCGCCAGCAGCCTCCCTGACAGGGGCTATGGCTACACCTTC,CASSLPDRGYGYTF